A selection of T cell receptor beta chains follows, all from one sample in a study of T cells in localized non-small cell lung cancer. Libraries were prepared by immunoSEQ multiplex PCR; TCRdb keeps only in-frame clonotypes and omits some of them. Found here are about 72,000 clones, around 84% of them singletons; the top ten hold approximately 1.2%. Material: peripheral blood, obtained before any cancer treatment. The receptors shown here come from a female donor older than 55 with stage I lung adenocarcinoma. Both conserved end residues are part of each CDR3. The order of the fields is V gene, J gene, D gene, CDR3 protein, CDR3 DNA. D genes are given only for firm matches.

TRBV4-3	TRBJ2-7	.	CASSQLTIPPEQYF	TGCGCCAGCAGCCAACTGACGATCCCCCCCGAGCAGTACTTC
TRBV29-1	TRBJ2-3	TRBD2	CSVGKLAGASDTQYF	TGCAGCGTTGGAAAACTAGCGGGAGCCTCAGATACGCAGTATTTT
TRBV7-9	TRBJ2-1	TRBD2	CASGSGRSYNEQFF	TGTGCCAGCGGGAGCGGGAGGTCGTACAATGAGCAGTTCTTC
TRBV4-1	TRBJ2-5	.	CASSQWRGETQYF	TGCGCCAGCAGCCAATGGAGAGGGGAGACCCAGTACTTC
TRBV13	TRBJ2-1	.	CASSSPGGDEQFF	TGTGCCAGCAGCTCCCCAGGAGGCGATGAGCAGTTCTTC
TRBV29-1	TRBJ2-7	TRBD2	CSVTGLAGAPFYEQYF	TGCAGCGTTACCGGACTAGCGGGGGCCCCATTCTACGAGCAGTACTTC
TRBV19	TRBJ2-1	TRBD2	CASSLILGSGGTDNEQFF	TGTGCCAGTAGTTTGATACTGGGCAGCGGGGGGACTGACAATGAGCAGTTCTTC
TRBV6-1	TRBJ2-5	TRBD2	CASSDQAGGRETQYF	TGTGCCAGCAGTGACCAAGCGGGGGGCCGGGAGACCCAGTACTTC
TRBV4-1	TRBJ2-6	.	CASRLGGGGTYSGANVLTF	TGCGCCAGCCGACTAGGGGGCGGGGGGACCTACTCTGGGGCCAACGTCCTGACTTTC
TRBV13	TRBJ1-3	.	CASSLDSLSGNTIYF	TGTGCCAGCAGCTTAGATTCCCTGTCTGGAAACACCATATATTTT
TRBV28	TRBJ2-1	TRBD2	CASMGLAGGTFLNEQFF	TGTGCCAGCATGGGACTAGCGGGAGGAACCTTTTTGAATGAGCAGTTCTTC
TRBV9	TRBJ2-3	TRBD2	CASSVAPQLAGGPTDTQYF	TGTGCCAGCAGCGTAGCCCCCCAACTAGCGGGGGGACCTACAGATACGCAGTATTTT
TRBV18	TRBJ2-1	.	CASSPGQSGVPFF	TGTGCCAGCTCACCCGGACAGTCTGGGGTCCCGTTCTTC
TRBV5-1	TRBJ2-7	.	CASSDYYEQYF	TGCGCCAGCAGCGATTATTACGAGCAGTACTTC
TRBV5-5	TRBJ2-1	TRBD2	CASSLATSGQYNEQFF	TGTGCCAGCAGCTTGGCAACTAGCGGGCAGTACAATGAGCAGTTCTTC
TRBV2	TRBJ2-1	TRBD1	CASSDYRDSHNEQFF	TGTGCCAGCAGTGACTACCGGGACAGTCACAATGAGCAGTTCTTC
TRBV18	TRBJ2-1	.	CASSRGRGNDNEQFF	TGTGCCAGCTCTAGGGGGCGGGGGAACGACAATGAGCAGTTCTTC
TRBV5-4	TRBJ1-2	.	CASSPDVLQSYGYTF	TGTGCCAGCAGCCCGGACGTCCTACAGTCCTATGGCTACACCTTC
TRBV19	TRBJ1-6	.	CASGGQWNSPLHF	TGTGCCAGTGGGGGCCAGTGGAATTCACCCCTCCACTTT
TRBV6-6	TRBJ2-2	TRBD1	CASNPGQGSGELFF	TGTGCCAGCAACCCGGGACAGGGGTCCGGGGAGCTGTTTTTT
TRBV12-5	TRBJ1-1	TRBD1	CASGFGRQGESNTEAFF	TGTGCTAGTGGTTTCGGTCGGCAGGGGGAGTCGAACACTGAAGCTTTCTTT
TRBV7-8	TRBJ1-2	.	CASSLAPDTSNYGYTF	TGTGCCAGCAGCTTAGCCCCGGACACTTCAAACTATGGCTACACCTTC